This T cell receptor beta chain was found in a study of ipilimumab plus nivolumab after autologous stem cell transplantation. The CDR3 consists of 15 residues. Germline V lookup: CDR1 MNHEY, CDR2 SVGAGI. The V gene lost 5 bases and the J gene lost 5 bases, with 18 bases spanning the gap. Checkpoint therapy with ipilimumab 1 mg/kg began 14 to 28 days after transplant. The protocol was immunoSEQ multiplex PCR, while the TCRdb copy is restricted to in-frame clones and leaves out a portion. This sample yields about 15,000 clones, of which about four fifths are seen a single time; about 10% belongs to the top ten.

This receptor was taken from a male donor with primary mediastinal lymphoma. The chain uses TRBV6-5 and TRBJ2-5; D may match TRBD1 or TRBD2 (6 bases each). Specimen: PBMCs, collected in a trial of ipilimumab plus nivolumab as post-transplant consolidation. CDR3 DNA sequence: TGTGCCAGCAGTCCACGGGGGACAAGACTGGAGACCCAGTACTTC. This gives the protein CASSPRGTRLETQYF.